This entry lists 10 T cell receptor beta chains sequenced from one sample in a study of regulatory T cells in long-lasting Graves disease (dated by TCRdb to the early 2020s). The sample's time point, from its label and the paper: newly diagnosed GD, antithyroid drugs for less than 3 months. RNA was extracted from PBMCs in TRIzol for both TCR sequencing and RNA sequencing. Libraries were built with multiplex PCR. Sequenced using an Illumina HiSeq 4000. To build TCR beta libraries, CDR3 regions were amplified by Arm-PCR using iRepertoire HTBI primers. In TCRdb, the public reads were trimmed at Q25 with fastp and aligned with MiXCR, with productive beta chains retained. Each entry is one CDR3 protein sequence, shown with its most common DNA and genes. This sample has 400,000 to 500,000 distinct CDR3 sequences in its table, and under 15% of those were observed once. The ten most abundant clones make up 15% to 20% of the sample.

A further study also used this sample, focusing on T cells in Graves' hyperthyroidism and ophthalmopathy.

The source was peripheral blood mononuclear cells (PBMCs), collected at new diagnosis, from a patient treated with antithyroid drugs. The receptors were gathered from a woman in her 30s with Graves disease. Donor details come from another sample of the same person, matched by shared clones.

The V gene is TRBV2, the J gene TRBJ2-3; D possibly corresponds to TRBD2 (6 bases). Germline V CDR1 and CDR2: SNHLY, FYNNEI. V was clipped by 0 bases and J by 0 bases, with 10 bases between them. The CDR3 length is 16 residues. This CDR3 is CASSEASGASTDTQYF. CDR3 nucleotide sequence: TGTGCCAGCAGTGAAGCTAGCGGAGCTAGCACAGATACGCAGTATTTT.

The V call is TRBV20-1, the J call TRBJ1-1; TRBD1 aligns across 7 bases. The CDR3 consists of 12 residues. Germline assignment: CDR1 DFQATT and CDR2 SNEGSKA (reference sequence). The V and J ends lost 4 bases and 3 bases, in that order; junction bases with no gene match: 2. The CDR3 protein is CSANRGDTEAFF. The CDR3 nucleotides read TGCAGTGCTAACAGGGGAGACACTGAAGCTTTCTTT.

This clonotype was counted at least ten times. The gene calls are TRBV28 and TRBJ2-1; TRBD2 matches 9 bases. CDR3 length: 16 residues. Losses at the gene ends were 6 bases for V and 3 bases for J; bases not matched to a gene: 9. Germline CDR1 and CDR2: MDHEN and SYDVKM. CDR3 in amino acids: CASSRLADNLYNEQFF. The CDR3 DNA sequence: TGTGCCAGCAGCCGACTAGCGGATAACCTCTACAATGAGCAGTTCTTC.

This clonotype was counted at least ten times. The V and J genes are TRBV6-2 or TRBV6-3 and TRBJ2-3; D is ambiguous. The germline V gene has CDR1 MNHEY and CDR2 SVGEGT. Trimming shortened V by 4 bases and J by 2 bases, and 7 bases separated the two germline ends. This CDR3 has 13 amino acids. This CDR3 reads CASSLGATDTQYF. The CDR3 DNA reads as TGTGCCAGCAGTTTAGGTGCCACAGATACGCAGTATTTT.

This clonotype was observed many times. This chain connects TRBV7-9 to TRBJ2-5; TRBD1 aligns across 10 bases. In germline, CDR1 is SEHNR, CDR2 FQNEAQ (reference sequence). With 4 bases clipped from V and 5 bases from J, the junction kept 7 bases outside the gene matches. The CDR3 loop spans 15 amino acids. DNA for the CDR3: TGTGCCAGCAGCTCAGCTTCGACAGGGGGCGAGACCCAGTACTTC. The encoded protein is CASSSASTGGETQYF.

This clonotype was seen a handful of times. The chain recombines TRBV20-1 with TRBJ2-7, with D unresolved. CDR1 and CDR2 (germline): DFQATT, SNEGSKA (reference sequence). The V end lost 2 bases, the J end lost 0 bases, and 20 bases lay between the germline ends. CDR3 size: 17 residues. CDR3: CSARRGSGVKGSYEQYF. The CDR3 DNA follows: TGCAGTGCTAGACGCGGTTCCGGAGTCAAAGGCTCCTACGAGCAGTACTTC.

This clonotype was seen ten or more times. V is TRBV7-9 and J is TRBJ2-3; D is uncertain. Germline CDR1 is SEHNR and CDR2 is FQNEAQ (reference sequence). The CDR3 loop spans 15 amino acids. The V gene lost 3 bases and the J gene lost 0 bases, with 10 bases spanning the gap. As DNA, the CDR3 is TGTGCCAGCAGCTTGTTGGCTCCTAGCACAGATACGCAGTATTTT. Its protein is CASSLLAPSTDTQYF.

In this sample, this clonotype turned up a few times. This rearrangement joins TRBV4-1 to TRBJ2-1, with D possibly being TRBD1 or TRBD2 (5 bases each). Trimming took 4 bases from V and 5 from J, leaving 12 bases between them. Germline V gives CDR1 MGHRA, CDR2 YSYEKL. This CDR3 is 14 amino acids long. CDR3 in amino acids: CASSLPGANNEQFF. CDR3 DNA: TGCGCCAGCAGCCTCCCCGGGGCCAACAATGAGCAGTTCTTC.

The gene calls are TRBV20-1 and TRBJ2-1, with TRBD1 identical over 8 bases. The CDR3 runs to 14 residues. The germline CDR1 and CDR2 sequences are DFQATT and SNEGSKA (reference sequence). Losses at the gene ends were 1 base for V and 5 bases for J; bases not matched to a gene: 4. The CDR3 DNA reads TGCAGTGCTAGAGGGGACAGGCCCCACAATGAGCAGTTCTTC. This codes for CSARGDRPHNEQFF.

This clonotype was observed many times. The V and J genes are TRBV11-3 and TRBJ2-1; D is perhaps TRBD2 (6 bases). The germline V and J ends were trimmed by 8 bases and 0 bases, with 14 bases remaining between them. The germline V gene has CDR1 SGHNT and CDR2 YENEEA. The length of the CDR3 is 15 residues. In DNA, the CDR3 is TGTGCCAGCGGGACTGCGCCGAGCTCCTACAATGAGCAGTTCTTC. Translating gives CASGTAPSSYNEQFF.